Listed here are 21 T cell receptor beta chains from one sample, sequenced in a study of shared clonotypes between healthy human individuals. Assay used: immunoSEQ multiplex PCR; TCRdb lists only in-frame clones, some missing. The table shows a few million clones, with 85% to 95% occurring only once. Sample: naive CD4+ T cells from PBMCs. Sample subset: CD45RA+ positively selected. The receptors here all came from a man aged 18-30 years in good health. Some clones in this sample may be carry-over from other donors' samples.

This clone was picked up one time. The V and J genes are TRBV11-2 and TRBJ2-7; 8 bases align to TRBD2. The CDR3 has 15 residues. V shed 4 bases, J shed 3 bases, and the junction held 8 bases outside the gene matches. Germline V gene lookup returns CDR1 SGHAT and CDR2 FQNNGV. DNA for the CDR3: TGTGCCAGCAGCTCGGGACTAGGGGCATACTACGAGCAGTACTTC. As protein: CASSSGLGAYYEQYF.

V usage is TRBV19 and J usage is TRBJ2-3; perhaps TRBD1 as D (5 bases). The CDR3 loop spans 14 amino acids. V lost 4 bases and J 4 bases, leaving 12 bases between the germline ends. Germline CDR1 and CDR2: LNHDA and SQIVND (reference sequence). DNA of the CDR3: TGTGCCAGTAGTAAGACAGAGTGGGCAGATACGCAGTATTTT. This gives the protein CASSKTEWADTQYF.

This sequence joins TRBV18 and TRBJ1-2; TRBD1 matches at 7 bases. Germline CDR1 reads KGHSH; CDR2 reads LQKENI. The CDR3 extends over 13 amino acids. V gave up 5 bases and J gave up 3 bases; unmatched junction bases: 3. The CDR3 is CASSGGQYYGYTF. CDR3 nucleotides: TGTGCCAGCTCAGGGGGACAGTACTATGGCTACACCTTC.

This clone appeared a single time. The CDR3, as DNA: TGTGCCAGCAGCCAAGATCGGAGGCGGGTGAATGAGCAGTTCTTC. It codes for CASSQDRRRVNEQFF. The chain carries TRBV4-2 and TRBJ2-1, with a tentative D call TRBD2 (5 bases). CDR1 and CDR2 from the germline V gene are LGHNA and YNFKEQ. The CDR3 is made up of 15 amino acids. Trimming left V 0 bases short and J 7 bases short, with 13 bases between.

This clone was picked up one time. The chain's CDR3 is CASSAGTTGGPLATEAFF. The CDR3 bases are TGTGCCAGCAGTGCCGGAACAACAGGGGGCCCACTGGCCACTGAAGCTTTCTTT. This chain connects TRBV25-1 to TRBJ1-1; 9 bases are a match to TRBD1. The CDR3 contains 18 residues. Germline V gives CDR1 MGHDK, CDR2 SYGVNS. After removal of 4 bases from V and 4 bases from J, the junction contained 16 bases not matched to a gene.

The V call is TRBV10-1, the J call TRBJ2-2; 7 bases match TRBD1. The CDR3 totals 14 residues. CDR1 WNHNN and CDR2 SYGVQD come from the germline V gene (reference sequence). Unmatched junction bases numbered 5, after V lost 6 bases and J lost 4 bases. This chain's CDR3 is CASSPTGSTGELFF. CDR3 coding DNA: TGCGCCAGCAGCCCGACAGGGTCCACCGGGGAGCTGTTTTTT.

The chain uses TRBV4-3 and TRBJ2-3; D is perhaps TRBD2 (6 bases). Per germline, CDR1 LGHNA and CDR2 YSLEER. V was pared by 1 base and J by 2 bases, with 22 bases between. The CDR3 length is 19 residues. In nucleotides, the CDR3 is TGCGCCAGCAGCCAAGGCCACCGGGACTCGAGACGGGCCACAGATACGCAGTATTTT. The encoded protein is CASSQGHRDSRRATDTQYF.

Notes on this clone: This specimen includes other DNA sequences encoding the same CDR3. V usage is TRBV5-1 and J usage is TRBJ1-2; TRBD1 agrees at 11 bases. The J segment lost 3 bases and the V segment lost 2 bases, leaving 3 bases of the junction unmatched. Germline assignment: CDR1 SGHRS and CDR2 YFSETQ. The CDR3 is 15 residues long. The CDR3 reads CASSFGTGGDYGYTF. The CDR3 nucleotides are TGCGCCAGCAGCTTTGGGACAGGGGGAGACTATGGCTACACCTTC.

Comments on this clone: Other DNA sequences in the same sample also yield this CDR3. The genes are TRBV9 and TRBJ1-1; possible D gene TRBD1, 6 bases. Germline lookup yields CDR1 SGDLS and CDR2 YYNGEE. The CDR3 runs 14 residues. V was clipped by 4 bases and J by 1 base, with 11 bases between them. Written as DNA, the CDR3 is TGTGCCAGCAGCATAACAGGGCAGAACACTGAAGCTTTCTTT. Protein: CASSITGQNTEAFF.

The rearrangement links TRBV27 to TRBJ2-7, with D tentatively TRBD2 (6 bases). Germline V CDR1 and CDR2: MNHEY, SMNVEV (reference sequence). The ends were cut back, 0 bases at V and 4 bases at J, with 13 bases in the middle. The CDR3 has 15 residues. CDR3 bases: TGTGCCAGCAGTTTATCTCCGCAGGGAGGATACGAGCAGTACTTC. This codes for CASSLSPQGGYEQYF.

J is TRBJ2-1 and V is TRBV28; 8 positions agree with TRBD1. The length of the CDR3 is 15 residues. V dropped 5 bases and J dropped 6; count of bases not matched to a gene: 9. Germline loops: CDR1 MDHEN, CDR2 SYDVKM. The CDR3 DNA reads as TGTGCCAGCAGTCCCCACAGGGGGTCTCGCAATGAGCAGTTCTTC. It encodes CASSPHRGSRNEQFF.

The J gene is TRBJ2-6, the V gene TRBV15, with D unclear. The germline V gene encodes CDR1 LNHNV and CDR2 YYDKDF (reference sequence). This CDR3 comprises 15 residues. V lost 0 bases, J lost 0 bases, and 3 bases lay in between. CDR3 nucleotides: TGTGCCACCAGCAGAGACCGCTCTGGGGCCAACGTCCTGACTTTC. Residues: CATSRDRSGANVLTF.

The chain combines TRBV7-8 with TRBJ2-3, with 7 bases aligning to TRBD2. Germline V lookup: CDR1 SGHVS, CDR2 FQNEAQ. V lost 2 bases, J lost 4 bases, and 15 bases stayed unmatched. The CDR3 loop spans 18 amino acids. The CDR3 coding sequence is TGTGCCAGCAGCTTATTAGTCGGAGGCGGGAGCAGCGCAGATACGCAGTATTTT. The encoded protein is CASSLLVGGGSSADTQYF.

V is TRBV28 and J is TRBJ2-3; 9 nucleotides match TRBD2. This CDR3 has 17 residues. V lost 3 bases, J lost 5 bases, and 12 bases stayed unmatched. CDR1 and CDR2 (germline): MDHEN, SYDVKM. The CDR3 here is CASSFPPSGARGDTQYF. For the CDR3, the DNA is TGTGCCAGCAGTTTTCCTCCTAGCGGGGCAAGAGGAGATACGCAGTATTTT.

This chain uses TRBV11-2 with TRBJ2-5, with 7 bases aligning to TRBD1. Germline CDR1 SGHAT, CDR2 FQNNGV. V shed 5 bases, J shed 5 bases, and the junction held 14 bases outside the gene matches. The CDR3 length is 16 residues. The CDR3 DNA reads TGTGCCAGCAGCACCCAGACAGGGCGAACAGCGGAGACCCAGTACTTC. Protein: CASSTQTGRTAETQYF.

This sequence joins TRBV7-9 and TRBJ1-4; TRBD1 matches 7 bases. The trim removed 2 bases at V and 11 bases at J, leaving 8 bases unmatched. CDR1 and CDR2 from the germline V gene are SEHNR and FQNEAQ (reference sequence). The CDR3 consists of 14 residues. Written as DNA, the CDR3 is TGTGCCAGCAGCTTACCGAGCAGGGGGGAGAAACTGTTTTTT. Translating it yields CASSLPSRGEKLFF.

V usage is TRBV5-1 and J usage is TRBJ2-5, with D possibly TRBD1 on 5 matching bases. The CDR3 spans 16 residues. Trimming pared 5 bases from V and 4 bases from J, leaving 21 bases between. Germline loops: CDR1 SGHRS, CDR2 YFSETQ. CDR3 sequence reads: CASRPTPARGVETQYF. In DNA, the CDR3 is TGCGCCAGCAGGCCTACTCCAGCTAGGGGTGTAGAGACCCAGTACTTC.

The sample holds one count of this clone. This chain joins TRBV6-1 and TRBJ1-3, with D possibly matching TRBD1 (5 bases). This CDR3 contains 16 residues. V lost 4 bases to trimming and J lost 0 bases, with 13 bases between them. Germline V gives CDR1 MNHNS, CDR2 SASEGT. The CDR3: CASSGGGTDSGNTIYF. DNA of the CDR3: TGTGCCAGCAGTGGTGGGGGGACTGACTCTGGAAACACCATATATTTT.

This sequence joins TRBV5-1 and TRBJ1-1, with D possibly being TRBD1 (5 bases). The CDR3 is made up of 15 amino acids. The germline gives CDR1 SGHRS, CDR2 YFSETQ. The ends were cut back, 5 bases at V and 2 bases at J, with 16 bases in the middle. In DNA, the CDR3 is TGCGCCAGCAGTGAAGGACGGGACTTTAACACTGAAGCTTTCTTT. This translates into CASSEGRDFNTEAFF.

The chain has TRBV27 and TRBJ1-4; D gene uncertain. Trimming shortened V by 5 bases and J by 5 bases, and 3 bases separated the two germline ends. The germline V gene has CDR1 MNHEY and CDR2 SMNVEV (reference sequence). This CDR3 comprises 11 residues. The CDR3 DNA reads as TGTGCCAGCAGTCCGAATGAAAAACTGTTTTTT. Translation: CASSPNEKLFF.

This clone appeared a single time. The gene calls are TRBV28 and TRBJ1-2; 7 nucleotides line up with TRBD1. J was trimmed by 4 bases and V by 7 bases; bases with no gene match: 9. There are 14 residues in the CDR3. Germline V lookup: CDR1 MDHEN, CDR2 SYDVKM. The CDR3 sequence: CASTIGGSGYGYTF. DNA of the CDR3: TGTGCCAGCACCATAGGGGGCTCCGGCTATGGCTACACCTTC.